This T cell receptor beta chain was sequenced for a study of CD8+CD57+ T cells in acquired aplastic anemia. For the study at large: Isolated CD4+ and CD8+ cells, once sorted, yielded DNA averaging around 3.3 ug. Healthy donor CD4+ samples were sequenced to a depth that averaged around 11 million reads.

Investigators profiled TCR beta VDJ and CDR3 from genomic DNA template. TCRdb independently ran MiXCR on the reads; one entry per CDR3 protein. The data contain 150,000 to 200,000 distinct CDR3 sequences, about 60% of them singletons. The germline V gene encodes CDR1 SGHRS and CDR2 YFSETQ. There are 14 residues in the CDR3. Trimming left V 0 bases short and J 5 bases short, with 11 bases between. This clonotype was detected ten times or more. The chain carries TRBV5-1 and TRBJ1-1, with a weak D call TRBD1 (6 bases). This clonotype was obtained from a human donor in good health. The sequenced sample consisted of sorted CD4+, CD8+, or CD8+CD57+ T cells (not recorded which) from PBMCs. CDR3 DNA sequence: TGCGCCAGCAGCTTGGGAGGGGGAGAGACTGAAGCTTTCTTT. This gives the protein CASSLGGGETEAFF.